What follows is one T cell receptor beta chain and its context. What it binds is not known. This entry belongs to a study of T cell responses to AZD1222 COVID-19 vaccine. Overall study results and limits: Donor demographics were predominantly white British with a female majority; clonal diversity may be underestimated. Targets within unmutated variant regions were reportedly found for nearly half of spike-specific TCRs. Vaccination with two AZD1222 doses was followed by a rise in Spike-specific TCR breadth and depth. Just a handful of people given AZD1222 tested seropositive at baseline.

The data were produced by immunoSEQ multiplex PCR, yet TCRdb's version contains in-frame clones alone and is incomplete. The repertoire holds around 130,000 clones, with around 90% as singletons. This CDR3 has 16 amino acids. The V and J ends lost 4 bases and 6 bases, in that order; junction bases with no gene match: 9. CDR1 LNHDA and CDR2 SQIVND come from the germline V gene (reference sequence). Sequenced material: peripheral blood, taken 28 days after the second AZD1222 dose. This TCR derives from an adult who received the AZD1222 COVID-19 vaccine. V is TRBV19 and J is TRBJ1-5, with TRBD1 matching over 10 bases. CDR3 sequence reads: CASSKRLGQGGQPQHF. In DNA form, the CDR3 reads TGTGCCAGTAGTAAGCGGCTAGGACAGGGGGGTCAGCCCCAGCATTTT.